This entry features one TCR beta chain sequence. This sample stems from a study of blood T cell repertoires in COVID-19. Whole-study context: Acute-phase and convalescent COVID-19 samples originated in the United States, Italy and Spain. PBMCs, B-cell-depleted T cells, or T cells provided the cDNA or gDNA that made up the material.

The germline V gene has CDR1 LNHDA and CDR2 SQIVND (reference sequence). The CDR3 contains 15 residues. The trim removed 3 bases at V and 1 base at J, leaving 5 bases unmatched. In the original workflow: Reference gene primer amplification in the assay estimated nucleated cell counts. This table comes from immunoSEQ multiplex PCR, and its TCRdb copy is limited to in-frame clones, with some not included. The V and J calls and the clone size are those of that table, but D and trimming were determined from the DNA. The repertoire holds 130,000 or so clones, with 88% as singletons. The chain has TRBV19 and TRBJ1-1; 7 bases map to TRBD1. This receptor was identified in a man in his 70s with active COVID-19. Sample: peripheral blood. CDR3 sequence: CASSIFAGGNTEAFF. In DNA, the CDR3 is TGTGCCAGTAGTATTTTCGCAGGGGGGAACACTGAAGCTTTCTTT.